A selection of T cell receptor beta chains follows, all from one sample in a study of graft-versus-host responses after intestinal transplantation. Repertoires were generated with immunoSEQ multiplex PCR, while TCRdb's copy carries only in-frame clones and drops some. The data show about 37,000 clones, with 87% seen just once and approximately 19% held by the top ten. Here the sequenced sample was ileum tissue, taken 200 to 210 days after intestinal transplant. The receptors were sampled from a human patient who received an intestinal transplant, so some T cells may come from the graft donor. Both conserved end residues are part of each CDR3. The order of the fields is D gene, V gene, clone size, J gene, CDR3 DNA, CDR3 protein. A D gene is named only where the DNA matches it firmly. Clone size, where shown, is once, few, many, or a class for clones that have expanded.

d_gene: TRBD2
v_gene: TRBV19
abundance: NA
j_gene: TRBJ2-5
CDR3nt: TGTGCCAGTAGTTATAGTAGCGGGGTCTGGGAGACCCAGTACTTC
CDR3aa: CASSYSSGVWETQYF

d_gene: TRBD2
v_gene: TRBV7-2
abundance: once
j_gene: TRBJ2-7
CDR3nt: TGTGCCAGCAGCTTGTCCGGACTAGCGGGGGGGCTGCGGTACGAGCAGTACTTC
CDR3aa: CASSLSGLAGGLRYEQYF

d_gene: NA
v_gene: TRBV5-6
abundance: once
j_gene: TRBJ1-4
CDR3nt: TGTGCCAGCAGCTACGGGGAAAAACTGTTTTTT
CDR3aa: CASSYGEKLFF

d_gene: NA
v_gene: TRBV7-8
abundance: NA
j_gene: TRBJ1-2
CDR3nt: TGTGCCAGCAGCTTGGTTGCAGGGAACTATGGCTACACCTTC
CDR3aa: CASSLVAGNYGYTF

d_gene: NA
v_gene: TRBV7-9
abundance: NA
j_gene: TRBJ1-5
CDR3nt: TGTGCCAGCAGCTTAACCCCCCAGACAGGAGGTAGCAATCAGCCCCAGCATTTT
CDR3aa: CASSLTPQTGGSNQPQHF

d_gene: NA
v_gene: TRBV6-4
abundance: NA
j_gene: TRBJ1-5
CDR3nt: TGTGCCAGCAGTGACGAAAGGACAGCCAGCAATCAGCCCCAGCATTTT
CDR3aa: CASSDERTASNQPQHF

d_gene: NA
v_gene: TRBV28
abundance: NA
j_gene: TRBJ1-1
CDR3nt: TGTGCCAGCACAGTTGGGGGGCGCACTGAAGCTTTCTTT
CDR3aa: CASTVGGRTEAFF

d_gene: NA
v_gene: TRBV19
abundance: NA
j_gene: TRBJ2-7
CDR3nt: TGTGCCAGTAGTATCCGGACATCCTACGAGCAGTACTTC
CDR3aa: CASSIRTSYEQYF

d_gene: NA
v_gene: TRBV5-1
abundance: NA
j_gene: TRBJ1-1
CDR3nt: TGCGCCAGCAGCTTGAATGTGAACACTGAAGCTTTCTTT
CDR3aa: CASSLNVNTEAFF

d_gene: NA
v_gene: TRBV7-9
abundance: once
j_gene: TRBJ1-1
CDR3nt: TGTGCCAGCAGTCCCCTGCAGGGGTTGAACACTGAAGCTTTCTTT
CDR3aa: CASSPLQGLNTEAFF

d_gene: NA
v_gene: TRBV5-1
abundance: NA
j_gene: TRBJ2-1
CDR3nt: TGCGCCAGCAGCCCTGGTGGTAGTTTCTACAATGAGCAGTTCTTC
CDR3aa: CASSPGGSFYNEQFF

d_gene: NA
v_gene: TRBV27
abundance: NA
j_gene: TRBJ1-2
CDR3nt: TGTGCCAGCGCCCCGAAAGGAGAATGGGGCTATGGCTACACCTTC
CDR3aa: CASAPKGEWGYGYTF

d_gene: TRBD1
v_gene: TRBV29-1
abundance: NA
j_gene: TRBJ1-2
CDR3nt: TGCAGCGTTATCGTCGGACAGGGCTATGGCTACACCTTC
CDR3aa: CSVIVGQGYGYTF

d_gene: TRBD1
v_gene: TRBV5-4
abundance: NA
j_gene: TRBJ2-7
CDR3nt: TGTGCCAGCAGCTTGGGACAGGGTACCAACGAGCAGTACTTC
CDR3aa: CASSLGQGTNEQYF

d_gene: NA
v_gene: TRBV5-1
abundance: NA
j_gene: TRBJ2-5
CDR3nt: TGCGCCAGCAGCTTGGGCGGGGAGGAGACCCAGTACTTC
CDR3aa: CASSLGGEETQYF

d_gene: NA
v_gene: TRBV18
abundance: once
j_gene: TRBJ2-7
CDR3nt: TGTGCCAGCTCCCCCGGACATAACTACGAGCAGTACTTC
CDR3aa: CASSPGHNYEQYF

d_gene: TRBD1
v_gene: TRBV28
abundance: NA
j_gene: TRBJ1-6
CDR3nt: TGTGCCAGCAGTCAGGCAGGGGGCAATTCACCCCTCCACTTT
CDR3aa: CASSQAGGNSPLHF

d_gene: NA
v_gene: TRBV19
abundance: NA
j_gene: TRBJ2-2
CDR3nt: TGTGCCAGTAGTCCGATAACGAACACCGGGGAGCTGTTTTTT
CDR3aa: CASSPITNTGELFF

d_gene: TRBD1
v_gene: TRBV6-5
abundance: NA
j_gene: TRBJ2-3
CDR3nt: TGTGCCAGCAGCGACAGGGTGGGAGATACGCAGTATTTT
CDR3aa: CASSDRVGDTQYF

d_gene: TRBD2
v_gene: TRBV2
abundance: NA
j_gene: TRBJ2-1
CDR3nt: TGTGCCAGCACGCGGGAGAAATACAATGAGCAGTTCTTC
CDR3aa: CASTREKYNEQFF

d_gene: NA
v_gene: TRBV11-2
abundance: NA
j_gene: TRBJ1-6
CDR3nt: TGTGCCAGCAGCTTAGCAGAGAGCTCCTATAATTCACCCCTCCACTTT
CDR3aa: CASSLAESSYNSPLHF

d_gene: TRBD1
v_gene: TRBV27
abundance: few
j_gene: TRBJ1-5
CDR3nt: TGTGCCAGCAACGGGACAGGGGACATTAGCAATCAGCCCCAGCATTTT
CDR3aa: CASNGTGDISNQPQHF

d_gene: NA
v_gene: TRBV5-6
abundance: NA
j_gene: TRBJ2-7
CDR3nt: TGTGCCAGCAGCTTGTGGCGCGGATCCTACGAGCAGTACTTC
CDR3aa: CASSLWRGSYEQYF

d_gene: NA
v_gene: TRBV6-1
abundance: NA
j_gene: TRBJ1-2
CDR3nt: TGTGCCAGCTCCTCGGTCAGTGACAGTTTCTATGGCTACACCTTC
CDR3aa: CASSSVSDSFYGYTF

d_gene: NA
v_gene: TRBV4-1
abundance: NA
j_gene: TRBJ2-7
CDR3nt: TGCGCCAGCAGCCAAGAGGCGGGAAGACCTTACGAGCAGTACTTC
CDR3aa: CASSQEAGRPYEQYF

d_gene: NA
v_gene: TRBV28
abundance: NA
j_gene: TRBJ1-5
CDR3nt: TGTGCCAGCAGTTTGAGGGGGGTAACTAGGGGGTTCAGTCAGCCCCAGCATTTT
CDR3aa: CASSLRGVTRGFSQPQHF

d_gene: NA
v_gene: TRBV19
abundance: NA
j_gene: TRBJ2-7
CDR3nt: TGTGCCAGTAGTATAGATCTAACAGGGCTTCACTACGAGCAGTACTTC
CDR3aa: CASSIDLTGLHYEQYF

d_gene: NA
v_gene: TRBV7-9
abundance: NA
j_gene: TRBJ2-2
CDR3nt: TGTGCCAGCAGCTTAGCGTCGGAGGGCCTGGTCGGGGAGCTGTTTTTT
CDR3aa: CASSLASEGLVGELFF

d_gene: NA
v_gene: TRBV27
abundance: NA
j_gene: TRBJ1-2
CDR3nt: TGTGCCAGCAGTCCCTCCTCGACAGCGTATGGCTACACCTTC
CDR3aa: CASSPSSTAYGYTF

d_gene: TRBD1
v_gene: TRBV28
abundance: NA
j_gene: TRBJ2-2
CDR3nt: TGTGCCAGCAGTCCGCCCCGTGGACAGGACACCGGGGAGCTGTTTTTT
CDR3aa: CASSPPRGQDTGELFF

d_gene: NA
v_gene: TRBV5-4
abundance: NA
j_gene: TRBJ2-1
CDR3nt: TGTGCCAGCAGCTTTGGTAGCGGCGCCGATGAGCAGTTCTTC
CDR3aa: CASSFGSGADEQFF

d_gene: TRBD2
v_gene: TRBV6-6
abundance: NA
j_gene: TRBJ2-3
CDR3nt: TGTGCCAGCAGTTACCTACTAGCGGGGCTTACAGATACGCAGTATTTT
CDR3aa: CASSYLLAGLTDTQYF

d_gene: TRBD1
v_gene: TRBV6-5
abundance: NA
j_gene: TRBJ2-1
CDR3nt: TGTGCCAGCACCTCCGGGACAGGGGATACAGTTGAGCAGTTCTTC
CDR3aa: CASTSGTGDTVEQFF

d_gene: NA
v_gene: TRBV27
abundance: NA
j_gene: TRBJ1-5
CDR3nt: TGTGCCAGCAGTTACACAGGCGGCCAGCCCCAGCATTTT
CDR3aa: CASSYTGGQPQHF

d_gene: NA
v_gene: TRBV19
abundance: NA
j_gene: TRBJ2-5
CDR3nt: TGTGCCAGTAGTGAGGGGAATCAAGAGACCCAGTACTTC
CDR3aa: CASSEGNQETQYF

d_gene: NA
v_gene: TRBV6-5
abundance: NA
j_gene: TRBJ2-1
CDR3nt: TGTGCCAGCAGACAGGGGGGGGCCATCAATGAGCAGTTCTTC
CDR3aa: CASRQGGAINEQFF